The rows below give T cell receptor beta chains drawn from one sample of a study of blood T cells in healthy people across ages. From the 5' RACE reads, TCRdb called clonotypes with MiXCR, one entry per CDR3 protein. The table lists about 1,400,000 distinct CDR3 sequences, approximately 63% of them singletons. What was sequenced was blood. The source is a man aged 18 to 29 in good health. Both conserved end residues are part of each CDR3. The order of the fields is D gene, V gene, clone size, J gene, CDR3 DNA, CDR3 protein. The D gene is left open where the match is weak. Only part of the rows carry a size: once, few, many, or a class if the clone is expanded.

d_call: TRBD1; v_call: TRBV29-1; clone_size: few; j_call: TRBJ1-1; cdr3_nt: TGCAGCGTTAAATCCCGGGACAGGAACACTGAAGCTTTCTTT; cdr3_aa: CSVKSRDRNTEAFF
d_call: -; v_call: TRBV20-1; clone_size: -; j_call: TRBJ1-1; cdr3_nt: TGCAGTGCGGAACAGGCGAACACTGAAGCTTTCTTT; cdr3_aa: CSAEQANTEAFF
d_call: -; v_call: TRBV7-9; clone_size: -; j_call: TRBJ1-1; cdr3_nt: TGTGCCAGCAGCTTTTCACGGCTGGGGGATAACACTGAAGCTTTCTTT; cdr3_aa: CASSFSRLGDNTEAFF
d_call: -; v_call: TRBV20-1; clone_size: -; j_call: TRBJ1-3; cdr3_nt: TGCAGTGCCAAGCCCCATGCGGGAAACACCATATATTTT; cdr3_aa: CSAKPHAGNTIYF
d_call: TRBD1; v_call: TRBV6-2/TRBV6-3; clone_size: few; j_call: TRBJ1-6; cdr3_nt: TGTGCCAGCAGCCCGGACAGGAGCTCCTATAATTCACCCCTCCACTTT; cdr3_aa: CASSPDRSSYNSPLHF
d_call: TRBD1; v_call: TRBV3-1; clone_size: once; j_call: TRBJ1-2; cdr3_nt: TGTGCCAGCAGCCAGGGACGGACAGGTTTGAATGGCTACACCTTC; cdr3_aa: CASSQGRTGLNGYTF
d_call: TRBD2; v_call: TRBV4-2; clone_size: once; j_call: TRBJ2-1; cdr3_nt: TGTGCCAGCAGCCAAGGGGAGGGCAGCCGGGATGAGCAGTTCTTC; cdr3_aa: CASSQGEGSRDEQFF
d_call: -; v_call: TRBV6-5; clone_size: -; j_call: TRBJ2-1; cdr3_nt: TGTGCCAGCAACGGGGTTAATGGGAATGAGCAGTTCTTC; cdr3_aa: CASNGVNGNEQFF
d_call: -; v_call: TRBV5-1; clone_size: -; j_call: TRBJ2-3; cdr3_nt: TGCGCCAGCAGCTTGGATCCGGGCGGCACAGATACGCAGTATTTT; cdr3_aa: CASSLDPGGTDTQYF
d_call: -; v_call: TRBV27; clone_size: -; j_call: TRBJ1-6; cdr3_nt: TGTGCCAGCTCCCCGGACCGGTCCTCACCCCTCCACTTT; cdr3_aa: CASSPDRSSPLHF
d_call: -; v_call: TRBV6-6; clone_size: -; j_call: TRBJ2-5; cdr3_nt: TGTGCCAGCAGCCGGCCTGCAAGGGAGGAGACCCAGTACTTC; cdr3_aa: CASSRPAREETQYF
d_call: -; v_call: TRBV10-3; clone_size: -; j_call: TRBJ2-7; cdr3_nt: TGTGCCATCAGTGTAGACGCCGGGACTCGCGCTTACAATGAGCAGTACTTC; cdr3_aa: CAISVDAGTRAYNEQYF
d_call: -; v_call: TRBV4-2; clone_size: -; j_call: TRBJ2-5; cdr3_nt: TGTGCCAGCAGCCAAGAGTCTAGCCACCAAGAGACCCAGTACTTC; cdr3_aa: CASSQESSHQETQYF
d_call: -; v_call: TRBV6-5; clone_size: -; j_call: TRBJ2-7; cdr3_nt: TGTGCCAGCAGTTACCGAATTCGGGGGGCCGACTCCTACGAGCAGTACTTC; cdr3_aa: CASSYRIRGADSYEQYF
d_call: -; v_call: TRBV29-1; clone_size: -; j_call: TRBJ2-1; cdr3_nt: TGCAGCGTTGGGGTTAGGGCACCCAATGAGCAGTTCTTC; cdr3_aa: CSVGVRAPNEQFF
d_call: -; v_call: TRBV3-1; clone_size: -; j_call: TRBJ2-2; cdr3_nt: TGTGCCAGCAGCCAAGGGTGGGCAGCCGTTTGGAACACCGGGGAGCTGTTTTTT; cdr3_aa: CASSQGWAAVWNTGELFF
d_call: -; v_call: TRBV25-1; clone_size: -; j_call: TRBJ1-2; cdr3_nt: TGTGCCAGCAGTGAGACCGTCCCAGGGGACTACACCTTC; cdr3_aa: CASSETVPGDYTF
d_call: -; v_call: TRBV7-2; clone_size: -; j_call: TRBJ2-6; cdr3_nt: TGTGCCAGCACCTCCCTGGGAGGCTCTGGGGCCAACGTCCTGACTTTC; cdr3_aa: CASTSLGGSGANVLTF
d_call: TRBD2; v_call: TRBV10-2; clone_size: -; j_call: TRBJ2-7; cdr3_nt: TGCGCCAGCTTAGCGGGAGCCCTGCACGAGCAGTACTTC; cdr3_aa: CASLAGALHEQYF
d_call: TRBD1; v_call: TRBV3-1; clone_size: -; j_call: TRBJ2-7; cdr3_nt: TGTGCCAGCAGCTATTCGACAGGGCTTCGATCCTACGAGCAGTACTTC; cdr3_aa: CASSYSTGLRSYEQYF
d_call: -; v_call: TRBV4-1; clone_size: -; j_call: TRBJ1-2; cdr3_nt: TGCGCCAGCAGCCCCGGGGACACCACCAACTATGGCTACACCTTC; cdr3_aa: CASSPGDTTNYGYTF
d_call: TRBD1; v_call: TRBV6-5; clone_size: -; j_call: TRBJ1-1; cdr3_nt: TGTGCCAGCAGCCAAAACAGGGGGCCAGGGAACACTGAAGCTTTCTTT; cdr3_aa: CASSQNRGPGNTEAFF
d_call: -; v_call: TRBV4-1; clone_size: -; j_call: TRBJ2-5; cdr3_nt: TGCGCCAGCAGCCAACTGGACCGTGAAGAGACCCAGTACTTC; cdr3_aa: CASSQLDREETQYF
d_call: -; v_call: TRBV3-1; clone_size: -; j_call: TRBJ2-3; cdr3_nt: TGTGCCAGCAGCCCGTACGAGGTCGGGAGCACAGATACGCAGTATTTT; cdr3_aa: CASSPYEVGSTDTQYF
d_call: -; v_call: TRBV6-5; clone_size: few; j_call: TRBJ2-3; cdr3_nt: TGTGCCAGCAGTCCCCTCCGGGGAGATACGCAGTATTTT; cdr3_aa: CASSPLRGDTQYF